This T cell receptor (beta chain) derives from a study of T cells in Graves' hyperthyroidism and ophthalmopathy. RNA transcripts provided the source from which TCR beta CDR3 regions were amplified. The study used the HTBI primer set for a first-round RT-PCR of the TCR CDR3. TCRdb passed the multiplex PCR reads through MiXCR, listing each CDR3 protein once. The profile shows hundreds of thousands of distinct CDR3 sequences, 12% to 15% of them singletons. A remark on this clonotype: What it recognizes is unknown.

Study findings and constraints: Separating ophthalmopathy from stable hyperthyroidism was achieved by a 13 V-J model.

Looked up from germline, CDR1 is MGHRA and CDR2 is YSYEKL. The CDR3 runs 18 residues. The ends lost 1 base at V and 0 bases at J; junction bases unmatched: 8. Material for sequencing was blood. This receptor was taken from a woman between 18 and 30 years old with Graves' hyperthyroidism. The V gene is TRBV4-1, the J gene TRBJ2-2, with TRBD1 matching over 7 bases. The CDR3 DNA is TGCGCCAGCAGCCAAGTAGGGACAGAACTCTCGAACACCGGGGAGCTGTTTTTT. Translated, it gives CASSQVGTELSNTGELFF.